A few counts support the clone carrying this T cell receptor beta chain. Its antigen remains unknown. The data stem from a study of beta chain features in type 1 diabetes. Study context: Examined across all samples were some 110,000,000 sorted cells.

General study results and limits: Researchers reported that naive, central memory and Treg TCRB repertoires appeared more similar in patients than in healthy donors. Cells expressing TCR highly could be over-represented by cDNA sequencing. Shortening of TCRB CDR3s, moderate but significant, appeared in all four CD4+ subsets of Type 1 diabetes patients.

Stem cell-like memory, regulatory, central memory and naive CD4+ cells were sorted via CD45RO/CCR7/CD25/CD127/CD95/CD27. Germline values: CDR1 SGHTS, CDR2 YDEGEE. Trimming cost V 3 bases and J 2 bases; bases outside gene matches: 4. There are 14 residues in the CDR3. Expressed TCRB transcripts were sequenced, since all the RNA that had been isolated was reverse transcribed. Clones were sequenced by immunoSEQ multiplex PCR, and TCRdb holds only the in-frame ones, with some missing. The profile covers over 150,000 clones, with roughly 8% appearing a single time and around 0.94% taken by the ten largest.

The V gene is TRBV5-8, the J gene TRBJ1-2, with 7 bases fitting TRBD1. This clonotype was sampled from a woman aged 40 to 50 with type 1 diabetes. Sequenced material: central memory CD4+ T cells from blood. Here the CDR3 DNA reads TGTGCCAGCAGCTCACGACAGGGCAACTATGGCTACACCTTC. It specifies CASSSRQGNYGYTF.